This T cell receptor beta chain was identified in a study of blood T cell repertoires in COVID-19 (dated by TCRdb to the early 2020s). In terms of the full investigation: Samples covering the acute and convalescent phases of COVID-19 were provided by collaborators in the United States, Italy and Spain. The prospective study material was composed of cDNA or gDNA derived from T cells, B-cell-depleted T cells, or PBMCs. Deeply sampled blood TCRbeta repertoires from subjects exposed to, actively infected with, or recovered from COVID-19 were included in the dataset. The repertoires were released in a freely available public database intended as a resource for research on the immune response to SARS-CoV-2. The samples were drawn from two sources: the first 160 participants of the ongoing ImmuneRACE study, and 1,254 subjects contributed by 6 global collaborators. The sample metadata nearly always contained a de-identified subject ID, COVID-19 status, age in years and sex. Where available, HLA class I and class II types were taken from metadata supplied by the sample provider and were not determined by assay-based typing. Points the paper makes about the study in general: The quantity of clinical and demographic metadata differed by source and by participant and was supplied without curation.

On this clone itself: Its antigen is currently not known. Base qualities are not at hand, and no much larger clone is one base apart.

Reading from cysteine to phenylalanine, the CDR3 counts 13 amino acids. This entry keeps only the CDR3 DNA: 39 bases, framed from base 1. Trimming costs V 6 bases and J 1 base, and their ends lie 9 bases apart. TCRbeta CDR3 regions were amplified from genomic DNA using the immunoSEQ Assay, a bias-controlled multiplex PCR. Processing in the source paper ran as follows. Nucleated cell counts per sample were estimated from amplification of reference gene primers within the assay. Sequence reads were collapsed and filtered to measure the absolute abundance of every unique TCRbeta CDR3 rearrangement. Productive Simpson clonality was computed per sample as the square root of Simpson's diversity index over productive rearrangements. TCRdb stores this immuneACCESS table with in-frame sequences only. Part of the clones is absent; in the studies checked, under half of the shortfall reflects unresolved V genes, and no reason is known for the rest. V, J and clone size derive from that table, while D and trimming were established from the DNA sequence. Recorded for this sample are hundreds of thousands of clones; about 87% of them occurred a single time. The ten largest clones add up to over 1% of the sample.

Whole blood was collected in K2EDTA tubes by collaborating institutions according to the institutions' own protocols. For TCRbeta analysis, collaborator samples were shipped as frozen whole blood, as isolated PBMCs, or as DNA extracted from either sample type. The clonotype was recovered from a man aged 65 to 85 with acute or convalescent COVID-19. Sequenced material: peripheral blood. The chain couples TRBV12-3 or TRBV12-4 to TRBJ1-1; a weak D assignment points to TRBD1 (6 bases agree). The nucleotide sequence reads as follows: TGTGCCAGCAGCGTGACAGGGAACACTGAAGCTTTCTTT. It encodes CASSVTGNTEAFF.